What follows is one TCR beta chain and its context. It has no known antigen specificity. Nothing much larger sits one base from this clone, and base qualities are not available. The trial excluded patients who had a history of autoimmune disease or were on systemic immunosuppression. In every dose cohort, peripheral blood was drawn for TCR sequencing at baseline, cycle 4 day 1, and cycle 7 day 1. The samples were taken from a phase I, first-in-human, multicenter, open-label dose-escalation trial of ivuxolimab. Adults with locally advanced or metastatic melanoma, renal cell carcinoma, hepatocellular carcinoma or head and neck squamous cell carcinoma were enrolled in the trial. Before TCR sequencing, CD4+ T cells and CD8+ T cells were sorted from peripheral blood as separate populations. V sheds 4 bases and J sheds 0 bases, leaving 13 bases between their ends. For CDR1 and CDR2, the germline V gene lists MDHEN and SYDVKM. Spanning cysteine to phenylalanine, the CDR3 consists of 15 amino acids. Solely the CDR3 DNA is kept, with 45 bases framed from the first base.

Genomic DNA was extracted from sorted cells for sequencing of the TCRbeta CDR3 region. The immunoSEQ Assay was used to sequence the TCRbeta CDR3 regions. The clones in this table, taken by TCRdb from immuneACCESS, are in-frame only. Not every clone is retained; where verified, under half of the shortfall comes from an unresolved V gene, and the cause of the rest is unknown. This sample lists 70,000 or so clones; 84% were detected once. Of the sample, about 0.72% is held by the ten largest clones. This sample was included in a study of OX40 agonist ivuxolimab in advanced cancers. In terms of the full investigation: Ivuxolimab, which targeted the costimulatory receptor OX40 (CD134), was an agonistic, fully human IgG2 monoclonal antibody. Intravenous ivuxolimab was administered to patients every 2 weeks at six dose levels: 0.01, 0.1, 0.3, 1.5, 3 and 10 mg/kg. Of the approximately 50 dose-escalation patients, hepatocellular carcinoma was present in around 20, melanoma in roughly 15, renal cell carcinoma in 9 and head and neck cancer in 9. Peripheral TCRbeta sequencing aimed to test whether ivuxolimab altered TCR sequence diversity and caused clonal T-cell expansion. The paper describes the monotherapy dose-escalation part (N of about 47 patients) of the phase I trial of ivuxolimab. Prior anti-PD-1, anti-PD-L1 or anti-CTLA-4 therapy was permitted, and checkpoint inhibitors had been received by about 44% of dose-escalation patients. In the dose-escalation cohort, 82.7% of patients were male, and the mean age was about 55 years, with a range of about 20 to 79. Three dose-escalation patients achieved partial responses, one with hepatocellular carcinoma and two with cutaneous melanoma.

Broad study findings and their caveats: In the 0.1-3.0 mg/kg groups, partial responders had among the lowest normalized peripheral clonal expansion, particularly in CD8+ T cells. Antigen specificity was not determined for the clonally expanded peripheral T cells. Low levels of normalized T-cell clonal expansion were also shown by some nonresponding patients. On average, CD8+ T cells showed more expanded clones than CD4+ T cells after ivuxolimab. At doses from 0.1 to 3.0 mg/kg, clonal expansion was seen in both CD4+ and CD8+ blood T cells between baseline and week 6.

Sequencing was performed on CD4+ or CD8+ T cells sorted from blood, taken in a trial of the OX40 agonist ivuxolimab. This receptor was identified in an adult with an advanced solid tumor such as melanoma, head and neck, liver or kidney cancer. Recombination joined TRBV28 with TRBJ2-7, with the D gene not clear enough to name. For the CDR3, the sequence is CASSSGTESSYEQYF. Here is the DNA: TGTGCCAGCAGTTCCGGTACCGAGAGCTCCTACGAGCAGTACTTC.